These 12 T cell receptor beta chains share one sample of origin, sequenced in a study of blood T cell repertoires in COVID-19. Assay: immunoSEQ multiplex PCR; the TCRdb copy retains only in-frame clones and omits some. The sample consists of about 140,000 clones, 80% of them appearing once. The sequenced sample consisted of peripheral blood. These receptors were collected from a man in his 70s who had recovered from COVID-19.

The chain joins TRBV5-1 to TRBJ1-2, with 7 bases aligning to TRBD1. J lost 0 bases, V lost 4 bases, and 6 bases had no gene match. The germline CDR1 and CDR2 sequences are SGHRS and YFSETQ. The CDR3 loop spans 15 amino acids. The CDR3 sequence is CASSPQGGANYGYTF. CDR3 nucleotide sequence: TGCGCCAGCAGCCCCCAGGGGGGAGCTAACTATGGCTACACCTTC.

The chain joins TRBV19 to TRBJ2-3, with 7 bases lining up with TRBD1. After removal of 5 bases from V and 1 base from J, the junction contained 6 bases not matched to a gene. CDR1 and CDR2 (germline): LNHDA, SQIVND (reference sequence). The CDR3 totals 15 residues. This chain's CDR3 is CASSSAGTGTDTQYF. The CDR3 DNA sequence: TGTGCCAGTAGTTCAGCCGGGACAGGCACAGATACGCAGTATTTT.

The chain couples TRBV3-1 (or the pseudogene TRBV3-2) to TRBJ1-1; D gene ambiguous. Trimming took off 1 base at V and 6 bases at J, with 6 bases between the two ends. The CDR3 covers 12 residues. Germline assignment: CDR1 LGHDT and CDR2 YNNKEL (reference sequence). The CDR3 bases are TGTGCCAGCAGCCAAGTAGCTGCTGAAGCTTTCTTT. Residues: CASSQVAAEAFF.

The count of this clone is one. The chain recombines TRBV5-1 with TRBJ2-7, with D perhaps TRBD1 (6 bases). Trimming removed 0 bases from V and 3 bases from J, with 10 bases in between. This CDR3 comprises 14 residues. CDR1 is SGHRS, CDR2 YFSETQ, per germline. As DNA, the CDR3 is TGCGCCAGCAGCTTGGCGACAGGCGGCTACGAGCAGTACTTC. Translated: CASSLATGGYEQYF.

The rearrangement links TRBV27 to TRBJ2-1; 11 bases are a match to TRBD2. There are 17 residues in the CDR3. Per the germline V gene, CDR1 is MNHEY and CDR2 is SMNVEV (reference sequence). J was trimmed by 4 bases and V by 0 bases; bases with no gene match: 5. The CDR3 DNA reads as TGTGCCAGCAGTTTATCCCCGGGACTAGCGGATTACAATGAGCAGTTCTTC. This sequence encodes CASSLSPGLADYNEQFF.

The CDR3 spells CASSSSPGQVPLRNTIYF. The CDR3 DNA reads TGTGCCAGCAGCTCTTCACCGGGACAGGTTCCACTCCGAAACACCATATATTTT. V is TRBV11-2 and J is TRBJ1-3, with 8 positions matching TRBD1. CDR1 and CDR2 (germline): SGHAT, FQNNGV. The V segment lost 4 bases and the J segment 5 bases; nucleotides outside the gene matches: 16. CDR3 length equals 18 residues.

The rearrangement links TRBV2 to TRBJ2-7; TRBD2 matches 9 bases. J gave up 2 bases and V 7 bases, and 3 bases lay outside the gene matches. This CDR3 comprises 13 residues. The germline V gene has CDR1 SNHLY and CDR2 FYNNEI. CDR3 coding DNA: TGTGCCAGCACGGCGGGAGGGACCTACGAGCAGTACTTC. This sequence encodes CASTAGGTYEQYF.

This clone was seen a few times. The rearrangement joins TRBV5-1 to TRBJ1-1; a weak D match, TRBD1 (6 bases). CDR1 SGHRS and CDR2 YFSETQ come from the germline V gene. V lost 4 bases and J 7 bases, leaving 17 bases between the germline ends. This CDR3 comprises 14 residues. The CDR3 loop is CASSLPTGGNEAFF. The CDR3 DNA sequence: TGCGCCAGCAGCCTTCCGACAGGAGGCAATGAAGCTTTCTTT. Complete variable domain (other parts from reference TRBV5-1 and TRBJ1-1): KAGVTQTPRYLIKTRGQQVTLSCSPISGHRSVSWYQQTPGQGLQFLFEYFSETQRNKGNFPGRFSGRQFSNSRSEMNVSTLELGDSALYLCASSLPTGGNEAFFGQGTRLTVV.

V and J are TRBV11-2 and TRBJ2-1, with 9 bases fitting TRBD1. The CDR3 has 15 residues. From germline, CDR1 is SGHAT and CDR2 FQNNGV. The V gene end was trimmed by 4 bases and the J gene end by 5 bases; junction bases not matched to a gene: 6. The CDR3 DNA is TGTGCCAGCAGCTACCGGGACAGGGTAAACAATGAGCAGTTCTTC. The encoded protein is CASSYRDRVNNEQFF.

V usage is TRBV5-1 and J usage is TRBJ1-1; 8 bases are shared with TRBD1. The CDR3 has 13 residues. V shed 4 bases and J 7 bases; nucleotides not matched to a gene: 6. The germline gives CDR1 SGHRS, CDR2 YFSETQ. CDR3 protein: CASSADRDLEAFF. CDR3 bases: TGCGCCAGCAGCGCGGACAGGGACCTTGAAGCTTTCTTT.

The chain carries TRBV7-9 and TRBJ2-2, with 14 nucleotides matching TRBD2. The germline V gene encodes CDR1 SEHNR and CDR2 FQNEAQ (reference sequence). CDR3 length: 16 residues. Losses at the gene ends were 6 bases for V and 6 bases for J; bases not matched to a gene: 6. For the CDR3, the DNA is TGTGCCAGCAGAGTGGGACTAGCGGGAGAGGCCGGGGAGCTGTTTTTT. Translation: CASRVGLAGEAGELFF. Together with reference TRBV7-9 and TRBJ2-2, the CDR3 gives the full variable domain: DTGVSQNPRHKITKRGQNVTFRCDPISEHNRLYWYRQTLGQGPEFLTYFQNEAQLEKSRLLSDRFSAERPKGSFSTLEIQRTEQGDSAMYLCASRVGLAGEAGELFFGEGSRLTVL.

The V gene is TRBV27, the J gene TRBJ2-7; 9 bases are shared with TRBD2. This CDR3 contains 17 residues. From germline, CDR1 is MNHEY and CDR2 SMNVEV (reference sequence). J was trimmed by 0 bases and V by 1 base; bases with no gene match: 7. CDR3 region: CASSLLPGLASSYEQYF. The CDR3, as DNA: TGTGCCAGCAGTTTATTGCCGGGACTAGCCAGCTCCTACGAGCAGTACTTC.